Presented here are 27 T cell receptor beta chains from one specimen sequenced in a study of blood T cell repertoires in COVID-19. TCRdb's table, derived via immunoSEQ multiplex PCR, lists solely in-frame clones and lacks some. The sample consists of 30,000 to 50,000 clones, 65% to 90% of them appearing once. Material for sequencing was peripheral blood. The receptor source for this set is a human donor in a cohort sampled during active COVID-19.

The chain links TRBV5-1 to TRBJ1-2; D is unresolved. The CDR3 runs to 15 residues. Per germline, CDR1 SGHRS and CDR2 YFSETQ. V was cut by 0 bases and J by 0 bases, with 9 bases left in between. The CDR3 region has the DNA TGCGCCAGCAGCTTGGGTGCAGGCTCTAACTATGGCTACACCTTC. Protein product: CASSLGAGSNYGYTF.

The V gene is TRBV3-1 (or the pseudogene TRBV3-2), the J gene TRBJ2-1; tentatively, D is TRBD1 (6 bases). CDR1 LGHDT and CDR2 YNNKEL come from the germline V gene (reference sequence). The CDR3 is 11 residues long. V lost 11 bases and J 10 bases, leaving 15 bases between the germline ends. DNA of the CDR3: TGTGCCGCGGCCGTGGGGGCAGAGCAGTTCTTC. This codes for CAAAVGAEQFF.

Written as DNA, the CDR3 is TGTGCCAGCAGTCCTTACAGGGGGCGCGCAGATACGCAGTATTTT. It encodes CASSPYRGRADTQYF. The V gene is TRBV4-2, the J gene TRBJ2-3; the match to TRBD1 covers 9 bases. The CDR3 is 15 amino acids. The ends lost 6 bases at V and 4 bases at J; junction bases unmatched: 8. CDR1 LGHNA and CDR2 YNFKEQ come from the germline V gene.

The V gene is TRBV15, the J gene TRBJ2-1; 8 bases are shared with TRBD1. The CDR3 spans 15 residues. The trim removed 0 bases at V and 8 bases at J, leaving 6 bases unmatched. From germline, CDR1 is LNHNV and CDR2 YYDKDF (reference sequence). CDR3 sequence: CATSRDGTGGYEQFF. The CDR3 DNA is TGTGCCACCAGCAGAGATGGTACAGGGGGATATGAGCAGTTCTTC.

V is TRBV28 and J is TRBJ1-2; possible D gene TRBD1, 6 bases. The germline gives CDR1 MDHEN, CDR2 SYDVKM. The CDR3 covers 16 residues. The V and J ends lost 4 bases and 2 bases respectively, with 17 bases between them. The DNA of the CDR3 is TGTGCCAGCAGTTCCCTCGCCGGGGGGCCGAACTATGGCTACACCTTC. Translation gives CASSSLAGGPNYGYTF.

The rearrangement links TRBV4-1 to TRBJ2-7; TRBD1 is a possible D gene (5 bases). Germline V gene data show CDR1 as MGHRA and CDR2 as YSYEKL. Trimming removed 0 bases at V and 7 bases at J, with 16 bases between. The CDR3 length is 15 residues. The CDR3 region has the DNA TGCGCCAGCAGCCAAGATTCCCAACCCTACAGGGAGCAGTACTTC. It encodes CASSQDSQPYREQYF.

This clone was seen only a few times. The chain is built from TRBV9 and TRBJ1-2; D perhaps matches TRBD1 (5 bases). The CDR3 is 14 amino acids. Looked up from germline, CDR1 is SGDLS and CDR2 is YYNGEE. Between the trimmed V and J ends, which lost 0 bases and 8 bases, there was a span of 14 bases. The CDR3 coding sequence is TGTGCCAGCAGCGTAGATTCCCAGGGAGGGGGCTACACCTTC. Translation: CASSVDSQGGGYTF.

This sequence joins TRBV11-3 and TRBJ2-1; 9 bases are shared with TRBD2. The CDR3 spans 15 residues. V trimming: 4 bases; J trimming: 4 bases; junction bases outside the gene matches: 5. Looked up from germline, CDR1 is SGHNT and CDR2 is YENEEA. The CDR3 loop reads CASSSRLAEYNEQFF. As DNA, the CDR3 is TGTGCCAGCAGCTCCCGACTAGCGGAGTACAATGAGCAGTTCTTC.

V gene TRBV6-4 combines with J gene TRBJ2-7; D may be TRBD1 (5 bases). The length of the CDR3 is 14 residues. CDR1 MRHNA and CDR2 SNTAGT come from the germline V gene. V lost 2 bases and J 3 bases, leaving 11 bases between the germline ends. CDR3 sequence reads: CASSDTDRHYEQYF. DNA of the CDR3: TGTGCCAGCAGTGACACCGACAGACACTACGAGCAGTACTTC.

CDR3 region: CASTRGVGSYNEQFF. For the CDR3, the DNA is TGTGCCAGTACCCGCGGGGTCGGCTCCTACAATGAGCAGTTCTTC. The V call is TRBV19, the J call TRBJ2-1; D is perhaps TRBD2 (6 bases). CDR1 and CDR2 from the germline V gene are LNHDA and SQIVND (reference sequence). Trimming took off 7 bases at V and 0 bases at J, with 13 bases between the two ends. This CDR3 comprises 15 residues.

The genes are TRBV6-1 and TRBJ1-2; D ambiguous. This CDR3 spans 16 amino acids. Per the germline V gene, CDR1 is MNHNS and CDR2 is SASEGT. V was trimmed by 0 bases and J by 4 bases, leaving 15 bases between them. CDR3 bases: TGTGCCAGCAGTGAAGCAATGGCCTCCCGGGGCTATGGCTACACCTTC. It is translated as CASSEAMASRGYGYTF.

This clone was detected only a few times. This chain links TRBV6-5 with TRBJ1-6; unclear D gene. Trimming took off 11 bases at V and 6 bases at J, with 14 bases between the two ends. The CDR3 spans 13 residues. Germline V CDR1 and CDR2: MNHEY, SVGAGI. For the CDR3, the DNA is TGTGCCGTTAGGAGGGATCGTAATTCACCCCTCCACTTT. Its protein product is CAVRRDRNSPLHF.

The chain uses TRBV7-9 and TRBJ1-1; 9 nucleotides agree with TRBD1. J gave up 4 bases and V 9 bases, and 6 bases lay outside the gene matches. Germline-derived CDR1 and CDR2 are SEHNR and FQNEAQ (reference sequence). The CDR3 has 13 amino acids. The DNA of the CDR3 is TGTGCCAGTCGACAGGGGGGTCTCACTGAAGCTTTCTTT. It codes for CASRQGGLTEAFF.

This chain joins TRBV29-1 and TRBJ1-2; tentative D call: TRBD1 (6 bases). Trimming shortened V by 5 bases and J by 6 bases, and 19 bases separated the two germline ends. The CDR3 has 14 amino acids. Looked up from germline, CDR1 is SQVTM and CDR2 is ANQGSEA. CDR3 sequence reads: CSVSMGGRPDGYTF. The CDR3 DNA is TGCAGCGTTAGTATGGGGGGGCGGCCCGATGGCTACACCTTC.

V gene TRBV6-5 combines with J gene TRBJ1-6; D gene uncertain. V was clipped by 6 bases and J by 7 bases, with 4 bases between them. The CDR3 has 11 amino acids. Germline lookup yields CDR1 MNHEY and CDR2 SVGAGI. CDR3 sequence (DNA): TGTGCCAGCAGATTAAATTCACCCCTCCACTTT. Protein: CASRLNSPLHF.

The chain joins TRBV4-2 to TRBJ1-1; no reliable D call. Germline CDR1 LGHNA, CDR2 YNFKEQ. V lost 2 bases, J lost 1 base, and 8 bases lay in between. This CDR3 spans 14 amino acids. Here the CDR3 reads CASSQPAGNTEAFF. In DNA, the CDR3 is TGTGCCAGCAGCCAACCTGCGGGGAACACTGAAGCTTTCTTT.

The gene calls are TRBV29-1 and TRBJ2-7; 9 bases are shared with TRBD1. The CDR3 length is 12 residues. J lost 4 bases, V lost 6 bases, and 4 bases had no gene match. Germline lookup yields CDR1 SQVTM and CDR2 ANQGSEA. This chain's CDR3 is CSVRDRVYEQYF. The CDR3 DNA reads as TGCAGCGTGCGGGACAGGGTTTACGAGCAGTACTTC.

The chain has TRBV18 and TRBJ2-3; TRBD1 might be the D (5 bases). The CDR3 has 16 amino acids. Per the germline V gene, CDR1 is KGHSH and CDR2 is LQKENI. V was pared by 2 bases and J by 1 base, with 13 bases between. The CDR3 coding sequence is TGTGCCAGCTCACCAACCCAGGGTGTCGGCACAGATACGCAGTATTTT. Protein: CASSPTQGVGTDTQYF. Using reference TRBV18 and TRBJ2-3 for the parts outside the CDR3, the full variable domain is NAGVMQNPRHLVRRRGQEARLRCSPMKGHSHVYWYRQLPEEGLKFMVYLQKENIIDESGMPKERFSAEFPKEGPSILRIQQVVRGDSAAYFCASSPTQGVGTDTQYFGPGTRLTVL.

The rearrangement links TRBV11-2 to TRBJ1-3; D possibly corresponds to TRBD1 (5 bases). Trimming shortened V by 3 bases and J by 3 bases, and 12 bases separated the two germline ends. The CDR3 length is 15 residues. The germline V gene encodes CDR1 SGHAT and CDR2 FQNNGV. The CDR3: CASSFARVDGNTIYF. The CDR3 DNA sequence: TGTGCCAGCAGCTTTGCCAGGGTAGATGGAAACACCATATATTTT. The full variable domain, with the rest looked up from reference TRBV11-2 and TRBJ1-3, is EAGVAQSPRYKIIEKRQSVAFWCNPISGHATLYWYQQILGQGPKLLIQFQNNGVVDDSQLPKDRFSAERLKGVDSTLKIQPAKLEDSAVYLCASSFARVDGNTIYFGEGSWLTVV.

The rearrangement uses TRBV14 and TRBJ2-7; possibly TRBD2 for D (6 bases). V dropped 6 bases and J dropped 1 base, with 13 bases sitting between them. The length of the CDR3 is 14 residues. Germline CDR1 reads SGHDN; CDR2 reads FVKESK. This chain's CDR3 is CASSPFSGSYEQYF. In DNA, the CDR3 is TGTGCCAGCAGTCCTTTTAGCGGATCCTACGAGCAGTACTTC.

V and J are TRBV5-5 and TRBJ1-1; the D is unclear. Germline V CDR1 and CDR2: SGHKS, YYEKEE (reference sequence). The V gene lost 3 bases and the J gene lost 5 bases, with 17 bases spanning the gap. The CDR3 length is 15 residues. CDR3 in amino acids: CASSSISGFGTEAFF. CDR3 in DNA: TGTGCCAGCAGCTCAATTAGCGGGTTCGGGACTGAAGCTTTCTTT. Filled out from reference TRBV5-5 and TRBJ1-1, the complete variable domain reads DAGVTQSPTHLIKTRGQQVTLRCSPISGHKSVSWYQQVLGQGPQFIFQYYEKEERGRGNFPDRFSARQFPNYSSELNVNALLLGDSALYLCASSSISGFGTEAFFGQGTRLTVV.

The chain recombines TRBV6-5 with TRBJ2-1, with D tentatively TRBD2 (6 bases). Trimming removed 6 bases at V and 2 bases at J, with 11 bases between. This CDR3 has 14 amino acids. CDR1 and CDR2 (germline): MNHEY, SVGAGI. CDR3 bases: TGTGCCAGCAGCACCCTAGCGCCCTACAATGAGCAGTTCTTC. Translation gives CASSTLAPYNEQFF.

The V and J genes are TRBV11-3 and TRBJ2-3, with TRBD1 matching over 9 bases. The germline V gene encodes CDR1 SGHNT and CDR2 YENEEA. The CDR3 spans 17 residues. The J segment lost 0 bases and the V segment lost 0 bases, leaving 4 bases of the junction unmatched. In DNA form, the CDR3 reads TGTGCCAGCAGCTTAGATGGGACAGGGCTAAGCACAGATACGCAGTATTTT. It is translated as CASSLDGTGLSTDTQYF.

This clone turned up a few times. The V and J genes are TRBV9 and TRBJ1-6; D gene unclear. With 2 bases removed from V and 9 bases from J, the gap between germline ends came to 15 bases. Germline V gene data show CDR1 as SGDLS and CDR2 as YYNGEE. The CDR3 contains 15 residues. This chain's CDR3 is CASSVSGEQSSPLHF. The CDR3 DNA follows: TGTGCCAGCAGCGTCTCTGGTGAACAGAGTTCACCCCTCCACTTT. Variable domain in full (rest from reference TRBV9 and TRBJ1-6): DSGVTQTPKHLITATGQRVTLRCSPRSGDLSVYWYQQSLDQGLQFLIQYYNGEERAKGNILERFSAQQFPDLHSELNLSSLELGDSALYFCASSVSGEQSSPLHFGNGTRLTVT.

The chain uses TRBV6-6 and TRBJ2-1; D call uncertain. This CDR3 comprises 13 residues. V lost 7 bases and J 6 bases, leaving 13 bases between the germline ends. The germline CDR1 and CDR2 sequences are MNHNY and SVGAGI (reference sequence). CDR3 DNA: TGTGCCAGCACCTTGATTACCAGCAATGAGCAGTTCTTC. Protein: CASTLITSNEQFF.

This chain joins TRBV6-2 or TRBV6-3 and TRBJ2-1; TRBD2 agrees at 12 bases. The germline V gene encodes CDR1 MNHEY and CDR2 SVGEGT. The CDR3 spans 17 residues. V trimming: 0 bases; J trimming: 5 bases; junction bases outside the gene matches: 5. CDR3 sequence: CASSYSLTSGRNNEQFF. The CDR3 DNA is TGTGCCAGCAGTTACTCACTGACTAGCGGGAGAAACAATGAGCAGTTCTTC.

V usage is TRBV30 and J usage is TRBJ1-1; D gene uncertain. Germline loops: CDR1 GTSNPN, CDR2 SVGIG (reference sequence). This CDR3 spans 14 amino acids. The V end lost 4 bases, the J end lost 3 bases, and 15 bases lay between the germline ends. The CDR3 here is CAWNGIGRDTEAFF. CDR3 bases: TGTGCCTGGAACGGGATCGGAAGGGACACTGAAGCTTTCTTT.